The next 18 T cell receptor beta chains were all read from a single sample in a study of T cell responses to AZD1222 COVID-19 vaccine. Clones were read by immunoSEQ multiplex PCR, and TCRdb kept only the in-frame ones, dropping some. The data hold approximately 50,000 clones, with around nine tenths observed a single time. The sequences come from peripheral blood, collected 28 days after the second AZD1222 dose. These receptors were taken from an adult who received the AZD1222 COVID-19 vaccine.

The rearrangement joins TRBV6-5 to TRBJ1-2; 10 bases match TRBD1. The germline V gene encodes CDR1 MNHEY and CDR2 SVGAGI. The ends lost 0 bases at V and 4 bases at J; junction bases unmatched: 2. This CDR3 has 15 residues. CDR3 sequence: CASSYSGTGVYGYTF. The CDR3 coding sequence is TGTGCCAGCAGTTACTCCGGGACAGGGGTCTATGGCTACACCTTC.

Regarding this clone: The same CDR3 also results from other DNA sequences found in this sample. This chain joins TRBV18 and TRBJ2-3; D remains ambiguous. Deletions cut 0 bases from V and 2 bases from J, with 3 bases between. CDR3 length: 13 residues. Per germline, CDR1 KGHSH and CDR2 LQKENI. For the CDR3, the DNA is TGTGCCAGCTCACCACCGGTCACAGATACGCAGTATTTT. It codes for CASSPPVTDTQYF.

This chain joins TRBV3-1 (or the pseudogene TRBV3-2) and TRBJ2-1; tentatively, D is TRBD2 (6 bases). Trimming took 4 bases from V and 4 from J, leaving 11 bases between them. Germline-derived CDR1 and CDR2 are LGHDT and YNNKEL (reference sequence). CDR3 length: 14 amino acids. CDR3 bases: TGTGCCAGCAGCCGCGGGGACCGGTACAATGAGCAGTTCTTC. It specifies CASSRGDRYNEQFF.

This chain joins TRBV29-1 and TRBJ2-5, with TRBD1 matching 7 bases. The germline CDR1 and CDR2 sequences are SQVTM and ANQGSEA. The CDR3 length is 13 residues. Trimming removed 7 bases from V and 6 bases from J; junction bases left unmatched: 11. CDR3 bases: TGCAGCGCGGCCCCAGGGGGATGGAAGACCCAGTACTTC. Protein: CSAAPGGWKTQYF.

CDR3 sequence: CASSLARVRSNQPQHF. The CDR3 DNA reads as TGTGCCAGCAGCTTAGCGAGGGTGAGAAGCAATCAGCCCCAGCATTTT. The V gene is TRBV7-8, the J gene TRBJ1-5; unclear D gene. Trimming cost V 0 bases and J 1 base, with 10 bases left between them. Germline CDR1 reads SGHVS; CDR2 reads FQNEAQ. The CDR3 runs to 16 residues.

In this sample, this clone turned up once. The chain joins TRBV5-8 to TRBJ2-1; D could derive from TRBD1 or TRBD2 (5 bases each). Germline CDR1 is SGHTS and CDR2 is YDEGEE. This CDR3 region has 15 residues. Trimming cost V 6 bases and J 5 bases, with 18 bases left between them. The CDR3 nucleotides are TGTGCCAGCACCCCCCTTAGGGGACCCGACAATGAGCAGTTCTTC. Protein sequence: CASTPLRGPDNEQFF.

In its sample, this clone was seen a few times. This chain uses TRBV6-5 with TRBJ2-5; a possible D gene is TRBD1 (6 bases). The germline V gene has CDR1 MNHEY and CDR2 SVGAGI. The CDR3 spans 15 residues. Trimming took off 6 bases at V and 5 bases at J, with 19 bases between the two ends. CDR3 sequence: CASSQGRGLAETQYF. CDR3 nucleotide sequence: TGTGCCAGCAGCCAGGGGCGCGGGTTGGCGGAGACCCAGTACTTC.

The rearrangement links TRBV5-6 to TRBJ1-2; 7 nucleotides match TRBD1. There are 13 residues in the CDR3. Looked up from germline, CDR1 is SGHDT and CDR2 is YYEEEE. With V trimmed by 2 bases and J by 8 bases, 6 bases remained unmatched. The CDR3 reads CASSLGGVKGYTF. In nucleotides, the CDR3 is TGTGCCAGCAGCTTAGGGGGCGTAAAAGGCTACACCTTC.

V gene TRBV5-1 combines with J gene TRBJ2-5; TRBD1 matches at 8 bases. From germline, CDR1 is SGHRS and CDR2 YFSETQ. With 1 base clipped from V and 4 bases from J, the junction kept 6 bases outside the gene matches. The CDR3 spans 15 residues. As DNA, the CDR3 is TGCGCCAGCAGCTTGAACAGGGGGACTGGAGAGACCCAGTACTTC. Its protein is CASSLNRGTGETQYF.

The chain combines TRBV29-1 with TRBJ2-3; D is undetermined. The V end lost 6 bases, the J end lost 5 bases, and 15 bases lay between the germline ends. The CDR3 contains 13 residues. CDR1 is SQVTM and CDR2 is ANQGSEA in the germline V gene. DNA for the CDR3: TGCAGCGTCCTCGCGGTAGTTGGAGATACGCAGTATTTT. Translating gives CSVLAVVGDTQYF.

The V and J genes are TRBV19 and TRBJ1-1; 7 bases match TRBD1. The V segment lost 7 bases and the J segment 0 bases; nucleotides outside the gene matches: 5. The CDR3 totals 14 residues. Per germline, CDR1 LNHDA and CDR2 SQIVND (reference sequence). CDR3 loop: CASNKGQLNTEAFF. The DNA of the CDR3 is TGTGCCAGTAACAAGGGACAGTTGAACACTGAAGCTTTCTTT.

The genes are TRBV7-3 and TRBJ2-1; no clear D gene. With 5 bases removed from V and 0 bases from J, the gap between germline ends came to 5 bases. The CDR3 is 13 amino acids. Germline assignment: CDR1 SGHTA and CDR2 FQGTGA. The CDR3 here is CASSPPSYNEQFF. The CDR3 DNA reads TGTGCCAGCAGCCCACCCTCCTACAATGAGCAGTTCTTC. Looking up the rest from reference TRBV7-3 and TRBJ2-1 gives the full variable domain: GAGVSQTPSNKVTEKGKYVELRCDPISGHTALYWYRQSLGQGPEFLIYFQGTGAADDSGLPNDRFFAVRPEGSVSTLKIQRTERGDSAVYLCASSPPSYNEQFFGPGTRLTVL.

This clone has just one count. CDR3 in DNA: TGTGCCATCAGTGAGTCACAGCTGAACACTGAAGCTTTCTTT. Its protein product is CAISESQLNTEAFF. The chain recombines TRBV10-3 with TRBJ1-1; D remains unclear. Trimming took off 0 bases at V and 0 bases at J, with 5 bases between the two ends. Germline assignment: CDR1 ENHRY and CDR2 SYGVKD. The CDR3 has 14 residues.

The chain has TRBV14 and TRBJ1-4; TRBD1 matches 10 bases. Germline-derived CDR1 and CDR2 are SGHDN and FVKESK. This CDR3 region has 14 residues. Trimming at V came to 4 bases and at J to 8 bases, leaving 4 bases not matched to a gene. CDR3 region: CASSRTGQGEKLFF. Written as DNA, the CDR3 is TGTGCCAGCAGCCGCACGGGACAGGGGGAAAAACTGTTTTTT.

The chain recombines TRBV10-3 with TRBJ1-2; TRBD1 matches 8 bases. The J segment lost 3 bases and the V segment lost 7 bases, leaving 1 base of the junction unmatched. Germline values: CDR1 ENHRY, CDR2 SYGVKD. The CDR3 contains 12 residues. The CDR3 protein is CAIKTGDYGYTF. The CDR3 DNA follows: TGTGCCATCAAGACAGGGGACTATGGCTACACCTTC.

This sequence joins TRBV3-1 (or the pseudogene TRBV3-2) and TRBJ1-3; perhaps TRBD1 as D (5 bases). Germline V gene data show CDR1 as LGHDT and CDR2 as YNNKEL (reference sequence). This CDR3 is built from 15 residues. With 3 bases removed from V and 4 bases from J, the gap between germline ends came to 13 bases. The CDR3 protein is CASSQQGYGGNTIYF. The CDR3 coding sequence is TGTGCCAGCAGCCAGCAGGGTTACGGGGGAAACACCATATATTTT.

As DNA, the CDR3 is TGTGCCACCAGCGGGAGGGCCACTGAGCAGTTCTTC. Encoded protein: CATSGRATEQFF. V usage is TRBV15 and J usage is TRBJ2-1; 7 positions match TRBD2. Per the germline V gene, CDR1 is LNHNV and CDR2 is YYDKDF (reference sequence). J lost 9 bases, V lost 5 bases, and 4 bases had no gene match. The CDR3 is made up of 12 amino acids.

V gene TRBV10-3 combines with J gene TRBJ1-1; a possible D gene is TRBD1 (6 bases). Germline V gives CDR1 ENHRY, CDR2 SYGVKD. The CDR3 length is 13 residues. Trimming stripped 10 bases from V and 9 bases from J, with 21 bases between. CDR3 DNA: TGTGCCACGGAACCTACAGGGTCACCCCAAGCTTTCTTT. Translated: CATEPTGSPQAFF.